A selection of T cell receptor beta chains follows, all from one sample in a study of T cell responses to AZD1222 COVID-19 vaccine. Clones were sequenced by immunoSEQ multiplex PCR, and TCRdb holds only the in-frame ones, with some missing. Here the sample spans some 88,000 clones, about 91% being singletons. The material sequenced was peripheral blood, taken on day 0 of AZD1222 vaccination. These receptors all stem from an adult in good health. The CDR3 runs from the conserved cysteine through the conserved F or W. The D gene is left open where the match is weak. Only part of the rows carry a size: once, few, many, or a class if the clone is expanded.

j_call | d_call | clone_size | v_call | cdr3_nt | cdr3_aa
TRBJ2-7 | - | - | TRBV5-1 | TGCGCCAGCAGCACACAGGGTAGCGAGCAGTACTTC | CASSTQGSEQYF
TRBJ2-3 | - | - | TRBV19 | TGTGCCAGCGCTTTGGTCGGTTCTAGCACAGATACGCAGTATTTT | CASALVGSSTDTQYF
TRBJ2-7 | TRBD1 | - | TRBV27 | TGTGCCAGCAGTTTAAGACAGGGCCACGAGCAGTACTTC | CASSLRQGHEQYF
TRBJ2-7 | - | once | TRBV7-6 | TGTGCCAGCAGCGGCGGGACAGCTACCACCTACGAGCAGTACTTC | CASSGGTATTYEQYF
TRBJ2-7 | TRBD2 | - | TRBV9 | TGTGCCAGCAGCGGAAGGACTAGCGGCTCCTACGAGCAGTACTTC | CASSGRTSGSYEQYF
TRBJ1-3 | - | - | TRBV6-5 | TGTGCCAGCAGACGGAAAACAGACACCATATATTTT | CASRRKTDTIYF
TRBJ2-7 | - | - | TRBV7-9 | TGTGCCAGCACGGGGGAAGCCTACGAGCAGTACTTC | CASTGEAYEQYF
TRBJ2-7 | - | - | TRBV5-1 | TGCGCCAGCACCGACGAAAACTCCTACGAGCAGTACTTC | CASTDENSYEQYF
TRBJ2-1 | - | - | TRBV4-3 | TGCGCCAGCAGCCAAGACAAGTTTTACAATGAGCAGTTCTTC | CASSQDKFYNEQFF
TRBJ2-4 | - | - | TRBV28 | TGTGCCAGCATTCCCGGGACTGCGACAAACATTCAGTACTTC | CASIPGTATNIQYF
TRBJ2-5 | - | - | TRBV7-6 | TGTGCCAGCAGCTTAAATTACGGGGAAGAGACCCAGTACTTC | CASSLNYGEETQYF
TRBJ1-1 | - | - | TRBV27 | TGTGCCAGCAGTTTACAGGTTCTCACTGAAGCTTTCTTT | CASSLQVLTEAFF
TRBJ2-7 | TRBD2 | - | TRBV5-6 | TGTGCCAGCAGCTTGGTAGCGGGAACATACTACGAGCAGTACTTC | CASSLVAGTYYEQYF
TRBJ2-5 | - | - | TRBV28 | TGTGCCAGCAGTTCTGCATCGGGGGATCGAGAGACCCAGTACTTC | CASSSASGDRETQYF
TRBJ1-4 | TRBD1 | - | TRBV5-1 | TGCGCCAGCAGGGGTGACAGGGGAATTATGGCAACTAATGAAAAACTGTTTTTT | CASRGDRGIMATNEKLFF
TRBJ1-1 | - | - | TRBV5-1 | TGCGCCAGCAGCTTTGAAATCATGGGTAGCGGAGCTTTCTTT | CASSFEIMGSGAFF
TRBJ1-5 | TRBD1 | - | TRBV2 | TGTGCCAGCAGTGCGACAGGGAAGAATCAGCCCCAGCATTTT | CASSATGKNQPQHF
TRBJ1-2 | TRBD1 | - | TRBV5-1 | TGCGCCAGCAGCTTGTCTGGACAGGCCCAGAAAAACTATGGCTACACCTTC | CASSLSGQAQKNYGYTF
TRBJ1-5 | - | - | TRBV29-1 | TGCAGCGTCCAGAAAGATAGCAATCAGCCCCAGCATTTT | CSVQKDSNQPQHF
TRBJ1-2 | TRBD1 | - | TRBV19 | TGTGCCAGTAAAGACACAGGGGGAAACTATGGCTACACCTTC | CASKDTGGNYGYTF
TRBJ2-2 | - | - | TRBV24-1 | TGTGCCACCAGTGCCGCGTTCACTAGTTCGTCCGGGGAGCTGTTTTTT | CATSAAFTSSSGELFF
TRBJ2-7 | - | few | TRBV19 | TGTGCCAGTAGCCTAGCCCAGGGGAATTCCTACGAGCAGTACTTC | CASSLAQGNSYEQYF
TRBJ2-7 | TRBD1 | - | TRBV6-2/TRBV6-3 | TGTGCCAGCAGTACTCAGCAGGGGGTTCGGGAGCAGTACTTC | CASSTQQGVREQYF
TRBJ2-3 | TRBD2 | - | TRBV9 | TGTGCCAGCAGCGTGGCTAGCGGGATAAGCACAGATACGCAGTATTTT | CASSVASGISTDTQYF
TRBJ1-2 | - | - | TRBV5-5 | TGTGCCAGCAACCCGGGTGCGACTAACTATGGCTACACCTTC | CASNPGATNYGYTF
TRBJ1-2 | - | - | TRBV7-2 | TGTGCCAGCAGCCCCAAACCGGGGGGCTACACCTTC | CASSPKPGGYTF
TRBJ2-7 | TRBD1 | - | TRBV5-1 | TGCGCCAGCAGGGGGACAGCCTCCTACGAGCAGTACTTC | CASRGTASYEQYF
TRBJ2-7 | TRBD2 | - | TRBV5-6 | TGTGCCAGCAGCTCCATGACTAGCGGGGGATTGCAGTACTTC | CASSSMTSGGLQYF
TRBJ1-5 | - | - | TRBV7-2 | TGTGCCAGCACCCAAACACCAGGGCAGCCCCAGCATTTT | CASTQTPGQPQHF
TRBJ2-1 | - | - | TRBV2 | TGTGCCAGCAGTCCTCGCTACAATGAGCAGTTCTTC | CASSPRYNEQFF
TRBJ2-5 | TRBD2 | - | TRBV11-3 | TGTGCCAGCAGCCCTCGGACTAGCTCAGAGACCCAGTACTTC | CASSPRTSSETQYF
TRBJ1-1 | - | - | TRBV18 | TGTGCCAGCTCGACAGGTGTGAACACTGAAGCTTTCTTT | CASSTGVNTEAFF
TRBJ1-4 | - | once | TRBV19 | TGTGCCAGTAGTATGTCCGTTCGAGAAAAACTGTTTTTT | CASSMSVREKLFF
TRBJ1-1 | - | - | TRBV7-2 | TGTGCCAGCAGCTTACGGGAGAACACTGAAGCTTTCTTT | CASSLRENTEAFF
TRBJ1-2 | TRBD1 | - | TRBV6-5 | TGTGCCAGCAGGCGGAATGGACAGGCTCAGGATGGCTACACCTTC | CASRRNGQAQDGYTF
TRBJ1-6 | - | few | TRBV19 | TGTGCCAGTAGTATTAACACGTGGGATTCACCCCTCCACTTT | CASSINTWDSPLHF
TRBJ2-1 | - | - | TRBV9 | TGTGCCAGCAGCGTAGAGTTGGGGGATGAGCAGTTCTTC | CASSVELGDEQFF